These 25 T cell receptor beta chains came from one sample sequenced in a study of monozygotic twins with cystic fibrosis (dated by TCRdb to the early 2020s). The library relied on the immunoSEQ multiplex PCR assay. Not all clones reach the TCRdb copy of this immuneACCESS table, which keeps in-frame sequences only. Checked studies attribute under half of the gap to unresolved V genes and leave the rest unexplained. The sample includes 30,000 or so clones, with approximately 70% observed a single time. 0.7% to 1% of the sample comes from the top ten. The specimen was blood. All receptors derive from a girl between 5 and 17 years old with cystic fibrosis.

The chain has TRBV5-4 and TRBJ2-5; tentatively, D is TRBD2 (5 bases). The CDR3 is 13 residues long. Germline loops: CDR1 SGHNT, CDR2 YYREEE (reference sequence). V was pared by 1 base and J by 3 bases, with 7 bases between. The CDR3 DNA is TGTGCCAGCAGCTTGCGGGGAGAAGAGACCCAGTACTTC. Encoded protein: CASSLRGEETQYF.

The chain combines TRBV7-5 with TRBJ2-1. TRBV7-5 is marked as a pseudogene. This CDR3 has 16 residues. The chain's CDR3 is CARSLVARTDSNEQFF. The CDR3 DNA reads as TGTGCCAGAAGCTTAGTTGCTAGGACCGATTCCAATGAGCAGTTCTTC.

This clone has a handful of counts. A read error may produce the germline difference seen at one junction end. The chain is built from TRBV7-7 and TRBJ1-2; D is unclear. In germline, CDR1 is SSHAT, CDR2 FNYEAQ (reference sequence). There are 14 residues in the CDR3. Here the CDR3 reads CASSPVVEGYGYTF. The DNA of the CDR3 is TGTGCTAGCAGCCCCGTAGTGGAGGGCTATGGCTACACCTTC.

V is TRBV7-2 and J is TRBJ1-1; D is ambiguous. Germline CDR1 and CDR2: SGHTA and FQGNSA. The V end was cut by 5 bases, the J end by 6 bases, with 10 bases between. The length of the CDR3 is 12 residues. The CDR3 nucleotides read TGTGCCAGCAGCCCCCTAATCTCTGAAGCTTTCTTT. Its protein is CASSPLISEAFF. The variable domain in full, with the rest retrieved from reference TRBV7-2 and TRBJ1-1, is GAGVSQSPSNKVTEKGKDVELRCDPISGHTALYWYRQSLGQGLEFLIYFQGNSAPDKSGLPSDRFSAERTGGSVSTLTIQRTQQEDSAVYLCASSPLISEAFFGQGTRLTVV.

The chain links TRBV5-6 to TRBJ2-1, with TRBD1 as a possible D gene (6 bases). The germline V gene encodes CDR1 SGHDT and CDR2 YYEEEE. This CDR3 is built from 16 residues. Trimming pared 2 bases from V and 0 bases from J, leaving 12 bases between. The CDR3 sequence is CASSLDRLSSYNEQFF. The CDR3 nucleotides read TGTGCCAGCAGCTTAGACAGGTTGAGCTCCTACAATGAGCAGTTCTTC. The variable domain in full, with the rest retrieved from reference TRBV5-6 and TRBJ2-1, is DAGVTQSPTHLIKTRGQQVTLRCSPKSGHDTVSWYQQALGQGPQFIFQYYEEEERQRGNFPDRFSGHQFPNYSSELNVNALLLGDSALYLCASSLDRLSSYNEQFFGPGTRLTVL.

The chain links TRBV10-1 to TRBJ2-3; no firm D call. V was cut by 2 bases and J by 5 bases, with 8 bases left in between. Germline lookup yields CDR1 WNHNN and CDR2 SYGVQD (reference sequence). This CDR3 is 13 amino acids long. Here the CDR3 DNA reads TGCGCCAGCAGTGAGGGGTGGGGAGATACGCAGTATTTT. Protein product: CASSEGWGDTQYF.

CDR3 protein: CASSLFTGSETQYF. The CDR3 region has the DNA TGTGCCAGCAGTTTATTTACAGGATCGGAGACCCAGTACTTC. This sequence joins TRBV28 and TRBJ2-5, with a possible D match to TRBD1 (5 bases). This CDR3 is built from 14 residues. The V and J ends lost 1 base and 5 bases respectively, with 11 bases between them. Germline CDR1 reads MDHEN; CDR2 reads SYDVKM. Based on the CDR3 plus reference TRBV28 and TRBJ2-5, the full variable domain is DVKVTQSSRYLVKRTGEKVFLECVQDMDHENMFWYRQDPGLGLRLIYFSYDVKMKEKGDIPEGYSVSREKKERFSLILESASTNQTSMYLCASSLFTGSETQYFGPGTRLLVL.

A few counts support this clone. The V and J genes are TRBV30 and TRBJ2-7; D may be TRBD2 (7 bases). V lost 7 bases, J lost 2 bases, and 15 bases lay in between. This CDR3 spans 13 amino acids. Germline V gives CDR1 GTSNPN, CDR2 SVGIG (reference sequence). Written as DNA, the CDR3 is TGTGCCTCGGGGGGCAGGGGTACCTACGAGCAGTACTTC. This gives the protein CASGGRGTYEQYF.

This rearrangement joins TRBV27 to TRBJ1-4; TRBD1 is a possible D gene (6 bases). CDR1 and CDR2 (germline): MNHEY, SMNVEV (reference sequence). Trimming took off 2 bases at V and 5 bases at J, with 9 bases between the two ends. The CDR3 covers 14 residues. The CDR3 is CASSLQGWNEKLFF. The CDR3 DNA follows: TGTGCCAGCAGTTTACAGGGGTGGAATGAAAAACTGTTTTTT.

Remarks on this clone: The junction departs from germline at one end; a sequencing error may be responsible. The chain recombines TRBV10-1 with TRBJ1-1, with 7 bases matching TRBD1. CDR3 length equals 12 residues. CDR1 WNHNN and CDR2 SYGVQD come from the germline V gene (reference sequence). This CDR3 reads CASSEAQGHMIF. The CDR3 coding sequence is TGCGCCAGCAGTGAGGCACAGGGGCATATGATTTTT.

This clone was counted a few times. The V and J genes are TRBV7-2 and TRBJ1-5; D is undetermined. The CDR3 runs to 11 residues. Trimming stripped 1 base from V and 6 bases from J, with 1 base between. Germline CDR1 SGHTA, CDR2 FQGNSA. CDR3 coding DNA: TGTGCCAGCAGCTTAGGTCAGCCCCAGCATTTT. Translating it yields CASSLGQPQHF.

This clone appeared a few times. The chain couples TRBV28 to TRBJ1-1; possible D gene TRBD1, 5 bases. The V end lost 2 bases, the J end lost 1 base, and 11 bases lay between the germline ends. CDR1 MDHEN and CDR2 SYDVKM come from the germline V gene. The CDR3 is 15 residues long. CDR3 sequence: CASSLAGEGNTEAFF. DNA of the CDR3: TGTGCCAGCAGTTTAGCGGGGGAGGGGAACACTGAAGCTTTCTTT.

The CDR3 DNA is TGTGCCAGCAGCCCCACCCCCTGGGCGGGAGAGGTGAGGGAGCAGTACTTC. It yields the protein CASSPTPWAGEVREQYF. The chain joins TRBV11-2 to TRBJ2-7; 7 nucleotides align to TRBD2. The CDR3 has 17 amino acids. In germline, CDR1 is SGHAT, CDR2 FQNNGV. With V trimmed by 5 bases and J by 7 bases, 20 bases remained unmatched. Looking up the rest from reference TRBV11-2 and TRBJ2-7 gives the full variable domain: EAGVAQSPRYKIIEKRQSVAFWCNPISGHATLYWYQQILGQGPKLLIQFQNNGVVDDSQLPKDRFSAERLKGVDSTLKIQPAKLEDSAVYLCASSPTPWAGEVREQYFGPGTRLTVT.

The chain couples TRBV6-4 to TRBJ2-7, with no clear D. Germline CDR1 MRHNA, CDR2 SNTAGT. This CDR3 has 13 amino acids. V lost 2 bases to trimming and J lost 6 bases, with 11 bases between them. The CDR3 protein is CASSDRRHPEQYF. The CDR3 nucleotides read TGTGCCAGCAGTGACCGGAGACACCCCGAGCAGTACTTC.

A few counts support this clone. V usage is TRBV23-1 and J usage is TRBJ2-7; D gene ambiguous. TRBV23-1 is an ORF; its function is uncertain. The V and J ends lost 6 bases and 3 bases respectively, with 12 bases between them. This CDR3 spans 13 amino acids. DNA for the CDR3: TGCGCCAGCAGCCCTTGCTTGGTCTACGAGCAGTACTTC. It is translated as CASSPCLVYEQYF.

This clone has only a few counts. The V gene is TRBV25-1, the J gene TRBJ2-3; TRBD1 matches 9 bases. Trimming removed 9 bases from V and 1 base from J; junction bases left unmatched: 8. The length of the CDR3 is 15 residues. Germline CDR1 MGHDK, CDR2 SYGVNS. Here the CDR3 reads CARDRGRYGTDTQYF. The CDR3 nucleotides are TGTGCCAGGGACAGGGGCCGCTATGGCACAGATACGCAGTATTTT.

V gene TRBV5-1 combines with J gene TRBJ2-1; 8 bases agree with TRBD1. This CDR3 contains 15 residues. The germline V gene has CDR1 SGHRS and CDR2 YFSETQ. V lost 4 bases and J lost 0; bases outside the gene matches: 3. CDR3 protein: CASSRDRSSYNEQFF. The CDR3 coding sequence is TGCGCCAGCAGCAGGGACAGGAGCTCCTACAATGAGCAGTTCTTC.

CDR3 protein: CASSQGPKGPNYGYTF. CDR3 sequence (DNA): TGCGCCAGCAGCCAAGGTCCAAAGGGACCCAACTATGGCTACACCTTC. This chain joins TRBV4-1 and TRBJ1-2; D is possibly TRBD1 (5 bases). Looked up from germline, CDR1 is MGHRA and CDR2 is YSYEKL. Trimming cost V 1 base and J 2 bases, with 14 bases left between them. The CDR3 covers 16 residues.

The table lists this clone with a few counts. This chain joins TRBV6-4 and TRBJ1-2, with D perhaps matching TRBD1 (6 bases). The CDR3 totals 15 residues. CDR1 MRHNA and CDR2 SNTAGT come from the germline V gene. V was trimmed by 6 bases and J by 4 bases, leaving 18 bases between them. CDR3 sequence: CASSPAGGAFYGYTF. DNA for the CDR3: TGTGCCAGCAGCCCAGCTGGGGGGGCTTTCTATGGCTACACCTTC.

The V gene is TRBV9, the J gene TRBJ2-3; 10 bases fit TRBD2. Looked up from germline, CDR1 is SGDLS and CDR2 is YYNGEE. Germline trimming cut 0 bases from V and 6 bases from J; bases unmatched to any gene: 4. The CDR3 contains 15 residues. CDR3 nucleotide sequence: TGTGCCAGCAGCGTAGTAGCGGGAGGCGCGGATACGCAGTATTTT. Amino acid sequence: CASSVVAGGADTQYF.

The V call is TRBV5-6, the J call TRBJ1-1; TRBD1 might be the D (5 bases). CDR1 is SGHDT, CDR2 YYEEEE, per germline. The V end lost 3 bases, the J end lost 5 bases, and 14 bases lay between the germline ends. This CDR3 contains 14 residues. For the CDR3, the DNA is TGTGCCAGCAGCTCTACAGGATATGGGACTGAAGCTTTCTTT. Translating gives CASSSTGYGTEAFF. Full variable domain (missing parts from reference TRBV5-6 and TRBJ1-1): DAGVTQSPTHLIKTRGQQVTLRCSPKSGHDTVSWYQQALGQGPQFIFQYYEEEERQRGNFPDRFSGHQFPNYSSELNVNALLLGDSALYLCASSSTGYGTEAFFGQGTRLTVV.

The chain carries TRBV7-2 and TRBJ2-1; no clear D. Looked up from germline, CDR1 is SGHTA and CDR2 is FQGNSA. The V end lost 0 bases, the J end lost 9 bases, and 9 bases lay between the germline ends. This CDR3 is 13 amino acids long. The CDR3 loop is CASSLAGSSEQFF. Written as DNA, the CDR3 is TGTGCCAGCAGCTTAGCGGGCAGCAGTGAGCAGTTCTTC.

The CDR3 protein is CASSEGDDYGYTF. For the CDR3, the DNA is TGTGCCAGCAGCGAGGGGGACGACTATGGCTACACCTTC. The chain is built from TRBV9 and TRBJ1-2; D may be TRBD1 (6 bases). CDR3 length: 13 amino acids. The V end lost 3 bases, the J end lost 3 bases, and 9 bases lay between the germline ends. Germline lookup yields CDR1 SGDLS and CDR2 YYNGEE. The whole variable domain, remainder taken from reference TRBV9 and TRBJ1-2, is DSGVTQTPKHLITATGQRVTLRCSPRSGDLSVYWYQQSLDQGLQFLIQYYNGEERAKGNILERFSAQQFPDLHSELNLSSLELGDSALYFCASSEGDDYGYTFGSGTRLTVV.

The CDR3 DNA reads as TGTGCCTGGAGTGCGGGCGTTTACAGCTATGGCTACACCTTC. Translating it yields CAWSAGVYSYGYTF. This chain links TRBV30 with TRBJ1-2; unclear D gene. V lost 1 base, J lost 4 bases, and 13 bases lay in between. CDR1 is GTSNPN, CDR2 SVGIG, per germline (reference sequence). The CDR3 sequence is 14 residues long.

This clone was seen a handful of times. The J gene is TRBJ1-1, the V gene TRBV5-1; D not certain. CDR1 and CDR2 (germline): SGHRS, YFSETQ. V lost 2 bases and J lost 3, with 8 bases in between. The CDR3 extends over 13 amino acids. As DNA, the CDR3 is TGCGCCAGCAGCTTCCATATCGACACTGAAGCTTTCTTT. It yields the protein CASSFHIDTEAFF.